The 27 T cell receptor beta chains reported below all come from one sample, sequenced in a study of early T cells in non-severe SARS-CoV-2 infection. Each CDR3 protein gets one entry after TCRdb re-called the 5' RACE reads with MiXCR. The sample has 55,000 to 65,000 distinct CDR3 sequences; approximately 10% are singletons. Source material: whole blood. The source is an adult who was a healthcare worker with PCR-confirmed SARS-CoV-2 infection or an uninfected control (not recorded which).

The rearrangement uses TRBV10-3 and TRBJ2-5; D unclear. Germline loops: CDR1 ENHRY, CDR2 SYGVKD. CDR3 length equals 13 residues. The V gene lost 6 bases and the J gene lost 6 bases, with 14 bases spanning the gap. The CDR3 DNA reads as TGTGCCATCAGGGGGAACTCTTCAAAGACCCAGTACTTC. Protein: CAIRGNSSKTQYF.

The CDR3 sequence is CASSLEPSTEAFF. For the CDR3, the DNA is TGTGCCAGCAGCTTAGAGCCCAGCACTGAAGCTTTCTTT. This chain connects TRBV7-3 to TRBJ1-1, with D uncertain. This CDR3 contains 13 residues. Trimming removed 2 bases at V and 4 bases at J, with 8 bases between. CDR1 is SGHTA and CDR2 is FQGTGA in the germline V gene. Supplemented by reference TRBV7-3 and TRBJ1-1, the full variable domain reads GAGVSQTPSNKVTEKGKYVELRCDPISGHTALYWYRQSLGQGPEFLIYFQGTGAADDSGLPNDRFFAVRPEGSVSTLKIQRTERGDSAVYLCASSLEPSTEAFFGQGTRLTVV.

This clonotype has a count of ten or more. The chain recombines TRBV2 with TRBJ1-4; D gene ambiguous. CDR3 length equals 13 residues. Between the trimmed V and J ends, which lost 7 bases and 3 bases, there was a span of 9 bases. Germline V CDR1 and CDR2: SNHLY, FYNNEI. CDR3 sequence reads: CASKNSPNEKLFF. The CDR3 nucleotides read TGTGCCAGCAAGAACAGCCCTAATGAAAAACTGTTTTTT.

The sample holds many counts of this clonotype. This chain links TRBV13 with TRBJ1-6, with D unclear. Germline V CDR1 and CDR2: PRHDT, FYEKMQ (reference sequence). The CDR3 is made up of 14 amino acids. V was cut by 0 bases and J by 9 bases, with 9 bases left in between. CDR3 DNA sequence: TGTGCCAGCAGCTTAGGGACATTGCGTTCACCCCTCCACTTT. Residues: CASSLGTLRSPLHF.

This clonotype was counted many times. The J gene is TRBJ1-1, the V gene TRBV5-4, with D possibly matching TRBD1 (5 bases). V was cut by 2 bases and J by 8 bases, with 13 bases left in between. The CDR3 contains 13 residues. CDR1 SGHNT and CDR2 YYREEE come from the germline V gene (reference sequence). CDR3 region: CASSFIGTTEAFF. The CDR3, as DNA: TGTGCCAGCAGCTTTATCGGGACCACGGAAGCTTTCTTT.

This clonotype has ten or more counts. Here the CDR3 reads CAISPTSGEQTQYF. The CDR3 region has the DNA TGTGCCATCAGCCCAACTAGCGGGGAACAGACCCAGTACTTC. The chain carries TRBV10-3 and TRBJ2-5, with TRBD2 matching over 10 bases. Germline V gene data show CDR1 as ENHRY and CDR2 as SYGVKD. The CDR3 spans 14 residues. The V segment lost 6 bases and the J segment 6 bases; nucleotides outside the gene matches: 7.

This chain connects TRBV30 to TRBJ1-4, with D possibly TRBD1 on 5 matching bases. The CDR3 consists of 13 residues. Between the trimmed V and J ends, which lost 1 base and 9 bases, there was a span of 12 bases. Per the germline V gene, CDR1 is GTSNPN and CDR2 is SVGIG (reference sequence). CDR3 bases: TGTGCCTGGAGTGCCGGACATGGTAAAAAACTGTTTTTT. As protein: CAWSAGHGKKLFF. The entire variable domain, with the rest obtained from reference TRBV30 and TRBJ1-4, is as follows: SQTIHQWPATLVQPVGSPLSLECTVEGTSNPNLYWYRQAAGRGLQLLFYSVGIGQISSEVPQNLSASRPQDRQFILSSKKLLLSDSGFYLCAWSAGHGKKLFFGSGTQLSVL.

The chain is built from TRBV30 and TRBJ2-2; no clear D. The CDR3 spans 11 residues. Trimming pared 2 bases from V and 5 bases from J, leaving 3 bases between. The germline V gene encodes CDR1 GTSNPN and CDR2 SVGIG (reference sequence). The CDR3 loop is CAWSLTGELFF. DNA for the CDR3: TGTGCCTGGAGTTTGACCGGGGAGCTGTTTTTT.

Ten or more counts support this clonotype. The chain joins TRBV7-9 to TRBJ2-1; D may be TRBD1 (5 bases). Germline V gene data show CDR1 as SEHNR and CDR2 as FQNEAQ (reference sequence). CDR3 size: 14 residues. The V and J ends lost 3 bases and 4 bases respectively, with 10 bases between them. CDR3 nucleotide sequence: TGTGCCAGCAGCTTGGTAGGGGCATACAATGAGCAGTTCTTC. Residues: CASSLVGAYNEQFF.

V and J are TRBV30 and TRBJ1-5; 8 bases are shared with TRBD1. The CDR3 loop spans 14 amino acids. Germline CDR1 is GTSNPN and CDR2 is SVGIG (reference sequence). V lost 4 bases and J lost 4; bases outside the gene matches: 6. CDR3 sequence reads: CAWTSGTGNQPQHF. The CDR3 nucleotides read TGTGCCTGGACATCCGGGACAGGAAATCAGCCCCAGCATTTT.

CDR3 nucleotide sequence: TGTGCCAGCAGTTCCAGGGCTTCAACTAATGAAAAACTGTTTTTT. The encoded protein is CASSSRASTNEKLFF. This chain uses TRBV6-5 with TRBJ1-4; TRBD1 is a possible D gene (5 bases). Trimming stripped 4 bases from V and 0 bases from J, with 9 bases between. The CDR3 is 15 amino acids. The germline V gene encodes CDR1 MNHEY and CDR2 SVGAGI.

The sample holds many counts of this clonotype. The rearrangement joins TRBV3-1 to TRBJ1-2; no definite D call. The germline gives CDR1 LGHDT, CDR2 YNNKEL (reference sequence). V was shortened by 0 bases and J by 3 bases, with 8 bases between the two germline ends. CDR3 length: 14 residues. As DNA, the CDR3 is TGTGCCAGCAGCCAAGAAGAGGACTACTATGGCTACACCTTC. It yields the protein CASSQEEDYYGYTF.

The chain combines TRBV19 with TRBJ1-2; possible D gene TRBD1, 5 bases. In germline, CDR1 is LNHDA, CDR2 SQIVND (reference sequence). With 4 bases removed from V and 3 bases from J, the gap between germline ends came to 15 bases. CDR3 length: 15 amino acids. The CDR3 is CASSNAGYRDYGYTF. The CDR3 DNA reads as TGTGCCAGTAGTAATGCAGGGTATCGGGACTATGGCTACACCTTC.

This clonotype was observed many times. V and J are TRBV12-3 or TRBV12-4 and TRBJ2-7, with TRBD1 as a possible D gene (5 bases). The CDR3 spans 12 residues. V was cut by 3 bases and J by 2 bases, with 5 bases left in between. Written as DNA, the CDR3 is TGTGCCAGCAGTTTGGACACCTACGAGCAGTACTTC. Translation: CASSLDTYEQYF.

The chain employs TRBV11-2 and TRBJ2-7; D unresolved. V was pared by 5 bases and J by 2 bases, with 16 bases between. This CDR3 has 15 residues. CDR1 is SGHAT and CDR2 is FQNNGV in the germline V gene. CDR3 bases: TGTGCCAGCAGCCCCTTATCCGGTTGGGCCTACGAGCAGTACTTC. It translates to CASSPLSGWAYEQYF.

The CDR3 DNA reads TGCAGTGCTAGAGGCGGGAGCACAGATACGCAGTATTTT. The encoded protein is CSARGGSTDTQYF. The V gene is TRBV20-1, the J gene TRBJ2-3; tentatively, D is TRBD2 (5 bases). Germline V gives CDR1 DFQATT, CDR2 SNEGSKA (reference sequence). Trimming cost V 1 base and J 0 bases, with 5 bases left between them. The CDR3 totals 13 residues.

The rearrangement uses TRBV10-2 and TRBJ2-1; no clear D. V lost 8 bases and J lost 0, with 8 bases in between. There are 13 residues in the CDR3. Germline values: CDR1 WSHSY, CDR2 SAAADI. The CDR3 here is CASGRSSYNEQFF. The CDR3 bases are TGCGCCAGCGGACGGAGCTCCTACAATGAGCAGTTCTTC.

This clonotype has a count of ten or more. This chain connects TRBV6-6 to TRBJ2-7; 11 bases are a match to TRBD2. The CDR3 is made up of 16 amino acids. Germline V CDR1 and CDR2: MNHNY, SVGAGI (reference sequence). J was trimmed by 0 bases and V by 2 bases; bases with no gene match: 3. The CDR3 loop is CASSYASGGNSYEQYF. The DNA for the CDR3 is TGTGCCAGCAGTTACGCTAGCGGGGGGAACTCCTACGAGCAGTACTTC.

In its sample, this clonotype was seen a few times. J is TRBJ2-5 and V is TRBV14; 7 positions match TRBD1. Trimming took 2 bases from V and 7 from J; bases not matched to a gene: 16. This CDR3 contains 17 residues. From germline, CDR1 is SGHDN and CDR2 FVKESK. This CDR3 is CASSQRTGKGMDGTQYF. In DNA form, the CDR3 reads TGTGCCAGCAGCCAAAGGACAGGAAAAGGGATGGACGGGACCCAGTACTTC.

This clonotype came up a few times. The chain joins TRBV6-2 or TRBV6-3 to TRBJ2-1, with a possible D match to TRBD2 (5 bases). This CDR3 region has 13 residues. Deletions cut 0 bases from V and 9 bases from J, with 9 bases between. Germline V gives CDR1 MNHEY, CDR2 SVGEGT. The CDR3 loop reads CASSYSLGGEQFF. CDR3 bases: TGTGCCAGCAGTTACTCGCTCGGAGGTGAGCAGTTCTTC.

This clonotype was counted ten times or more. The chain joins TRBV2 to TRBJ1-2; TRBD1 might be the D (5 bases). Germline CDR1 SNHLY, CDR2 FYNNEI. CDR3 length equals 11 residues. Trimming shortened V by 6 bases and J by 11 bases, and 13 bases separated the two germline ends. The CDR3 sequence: CASRPEGVYTF. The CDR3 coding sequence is TGTGCCAGCAGGCCCGAAGGGGTATACACCTTC.

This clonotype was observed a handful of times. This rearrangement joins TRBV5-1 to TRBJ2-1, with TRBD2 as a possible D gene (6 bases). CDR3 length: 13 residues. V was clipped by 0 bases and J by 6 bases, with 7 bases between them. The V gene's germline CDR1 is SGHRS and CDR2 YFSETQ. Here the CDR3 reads CASSLDGGNEQFF. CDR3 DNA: TGCGCCAGCAGCTTGGACGGGGGCAATGAGCAGTTCTTC.

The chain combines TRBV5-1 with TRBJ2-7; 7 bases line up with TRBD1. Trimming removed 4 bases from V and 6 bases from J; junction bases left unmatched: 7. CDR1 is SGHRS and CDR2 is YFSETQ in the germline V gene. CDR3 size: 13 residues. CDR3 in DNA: TGCGCCAGCAGCCAAAACACAGGGGCCGAGCAGTACTTC. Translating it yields CASSQNTGAEQYF. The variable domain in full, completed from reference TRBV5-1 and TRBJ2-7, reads KAGVTQTPRYLIKTRGQQVTLSCSPISGHRSVSWYQQTPGQGLQFLFEYFSETQRNKGNFPGRFSGRQFSNSRSEMNVSTLELGDSALYLCASSQNTGAEQYFGPGTRLTVT.

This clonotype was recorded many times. DNA for the CDR3: TGCAGTGCTCGCCGGGGTGGGCAGCCCCAGCATTTT. Protein sequence: CSARRGGQPQHF. V and J are TRBV20-1 and TRBJ1-5; D gene unclear. The CDR3 contains 12 residues. V lost 5 bases and J 7 bases, leaving 12 bases between the germline ends. Germline V CDR1 and CDR2: DFQATT, SNEGSKA (reference sequence).

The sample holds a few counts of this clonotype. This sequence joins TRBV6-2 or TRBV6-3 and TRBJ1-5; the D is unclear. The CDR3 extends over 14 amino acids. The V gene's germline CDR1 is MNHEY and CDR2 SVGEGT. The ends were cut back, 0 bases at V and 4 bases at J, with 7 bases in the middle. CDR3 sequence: CASSYSDQNQPQHF. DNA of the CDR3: TGTGCCAGCAGTTACTCGGATCAGAATCAGCCCCAGCATTTT.

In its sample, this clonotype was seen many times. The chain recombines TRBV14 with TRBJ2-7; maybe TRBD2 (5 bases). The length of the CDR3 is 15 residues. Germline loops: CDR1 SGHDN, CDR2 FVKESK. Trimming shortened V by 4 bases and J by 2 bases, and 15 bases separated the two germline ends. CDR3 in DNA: TGTGCCAGCAGCCTCGCTCAGAGGGCAACCTACGAGCAGTACTTC. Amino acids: CASSLAQRATYEQYF.

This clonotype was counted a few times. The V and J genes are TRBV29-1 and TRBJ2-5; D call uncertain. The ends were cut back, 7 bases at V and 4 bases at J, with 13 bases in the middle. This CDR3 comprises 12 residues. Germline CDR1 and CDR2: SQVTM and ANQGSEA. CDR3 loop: CSATAGPETQYF. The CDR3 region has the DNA TGCAGCGCTACTGCTGGTCCAGAGACCCAGTACTTC.